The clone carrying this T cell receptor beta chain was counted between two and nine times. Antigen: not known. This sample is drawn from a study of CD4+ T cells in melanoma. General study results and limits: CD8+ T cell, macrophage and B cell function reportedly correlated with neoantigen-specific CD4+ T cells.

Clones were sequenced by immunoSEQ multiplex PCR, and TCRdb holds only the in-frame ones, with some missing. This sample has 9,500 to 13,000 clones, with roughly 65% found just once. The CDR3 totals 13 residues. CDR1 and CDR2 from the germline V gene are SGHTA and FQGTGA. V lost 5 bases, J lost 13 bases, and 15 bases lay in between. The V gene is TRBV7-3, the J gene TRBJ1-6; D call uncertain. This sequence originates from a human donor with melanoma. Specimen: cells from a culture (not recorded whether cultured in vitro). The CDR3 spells CASSLRVDTPLHF. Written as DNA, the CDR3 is TGTGCCAGCAGCCTGAGGGTGGATACGCCCCTCCACTTT.